The 31 T cell receptor beta chains in this list originate from one sample, sequenced in a study of cytomegalovirus exposure and HLA in healthy donors. Primers: 60 Vbeta forward and 13 Jbeta reverse. Produced via immunoSEQ multiplex PCR; TCRdb's table is partial and in-frame only. The sample records over 50,000 clones, about 86% being singletons. Sequenced sample: PBMCs. These receptors were collected from a man aged 40-49 years in good health and CMV-seronegative.

The chain joins TRBV6-6 to TRBJ2-1; D gene ambiguous. The CDR3 is 11 residues long. From germline, CDR1 is MNHNY and CDR2 SVGAGI (reference sequence). The ends were cut back, 5 bases at V and 9 bases at J, with 8 bases in the middle. The CDR3 DNA sequence: TGTGCCAGCAGTCCTCGTATTGAGCAGTTCTTC. As protein: CASSPRIEQFF.

The chain carries TRBV5-1 and TRBJ2-1; 8 bases fit TRBD2. V was clipped by 4 bases and J by 6 bases; unmatched bases: 9. Looked up from germline, CDR1 is SGHRS and CDR2 is YFSETQ. The CDR3 length is 15 residues. CDR3 DNA sequence: TGCGCCAGCAGCCCTGCGGGGGGAAAAATCAATGAGCAGTTCTTC. This translates into CASSPAGGKINEQFF.

The chain has TRBV11-3 and TRBJ1-1; TRBD1 matches 10 bases. CDR1 SGHNT and CDR2 YENEEA come from the germline V gene. J was trimmed by 3 bases and V by 5 bases; bases with no gene match: 12. There are 17 residues in the CDR3. DNA of the CDR3: TGTGCCAGCAGCCTAGGGGACAGGGGAAGGAAAGACACTGAAGCTTTCTTT. Translating gives CASSLGDRGRKDTEAFF.

The chain recombines TRBV30 with TRBJ1-3; D gene uncertain. This CDR3 contains 13 residues. In germline, CDR1 is GTSNPN, CDR2 SVGIG (reference sequence). Trimming took 0 bases from V and 4 from J, leaving 7 bases between them. DNA of the CDR3: TGTGCCTGGAGTGTGGGAGGGGGAAACACCATATATTTT. It translates to CAWSVGGGNTIYF.

The J gene is TRBJ2-7, the V gene TRBV6-5; 7 bases agree with TRBD1. V lost 4 bases and J lost 4; bases outside the gene matches: 7. Germline assignment: CDR1 MNHEY and CDR2 SVGAGI. The CDR3 covers 14 residues. The chain's CDR3 is CASSSPGQLYEQYF. CDR3 coding DNA: TGTGCCAGCAGTTCACCGGGACAGCTTTACGAGCAGTACTTC.

The J gene is TRBJ1-6, the V gene TRBV6-5; 9 bases align to TRBD1. With 6 bases clipped from V and 10 bases from J, the junction kept 10 bases outside the gene matches. CDR1 is MNHEY, CDR2 SVGAGI, per germline. This CDR3 is 15 amino acids long. The CDR3 nucleotides read TGTGCCAGCAGGTACCGGGACAGGGAAGGGTCACCCCTCCACTTT. Its protein product is CASRYRDREGSPLHF.

The gene calls are TRBV5-1 and TRBJ1-4; D gene ambiguous. CDR3 size: 13 residues. Trimming removed 1 base from V and 5 bases from J, with 6 bases in between. CDR1 SGHRS and CDR2 YFSETQ come from the germline V gene. The CDR3 DNA is TGCGCCAGCAGCTTGAACGGGAATGAAAAACTGTTTTTT. Amino acids: CASSLNGNEKLFF.

This clone was picked up a small number of times. The chain is built from TRBV6-5 and TRBJ1-3; no reliable D call. Per the germline V gene, CDR1 is MNHEY and CDR2 is SVGAGI. V lost 4 bases and J 0 bases, leaving 7 bases between the germline ends. The CDR3 contains 14 residues. The CDR3 bases are TGTGCCAGCAGTTCACTACCCTCTGGAAACACCATATATTTT. This encodes CASSSLPSGNTIYF.

The rearrangement links TRBV7-9 to TRBJ1-4; TRBD1 agrees at 8 bases. Trimming removed 4 bases from V and 8 bases from J; junction bases left unmatched: 9. The CDR3 loop spans 15 amino acids. CDR1 is SEHNR, CDR2 FQNEAQ, per germline (reference sequence). The CDR3 is CASSSIDRGDEKLFF. CDR3 sequence (DNA): TGTGCCAGCAGCTCGATCGACAGGGGAGACGAAAAACTGTTTTTT.

The chain employs TRBV7-6 and TRBJ2-1, with 7 nucleotides matching TRBD1. The CDR3 sequence is 15 residues long. Per germline, CDR1 SGHVS and CDR2 FNYEAQ. Losses at the gene ends were 3 bases for V and 4 bases for J; bases not matched to a gene: 6. As DNA, the CDR3 is TGTGCCAGCAGCTTCGGGACAGCCCTATACAATGAGCAGTTCTTC. This sequence encodes CASSFGTALYNEQFF.

The chain links TRBV2 to TRBJ1-2, with a tentative D call TRBD1 (6 bases). The CDR3 is 14 residues long. V was trimmed by 7 bases and J by 6 bases, leaving 18 bases between them. CDR1 is SNHLY and CDR2 is FYNNEI in the germline V gene. CDR3 sequence: CASTGWGPEDGYTF. CDR3 DNA sequence: TGTGCCAGCACTGGATGGGGGCCTGAGGATGGCTACACCTTC. Supplemented by reference TRBV2 and TRBJ1-2, the full variable domain reads EPEVTQTPSHQVTQMGQEVILRCVPISNHLYFYWYRQILGQKVEFLVSFYNNEISEKSEIFDDQFSVERPDGSNFTLKIRSTKLEDSAMYFCASTGWGPEDGYTFGSGTRLTVV.

The CDR3 bases are TGTGCCAGCAGCCAAGGTGGCAGCCTGCGGGAACTGTTTTTT. The encoded protein is CASSQGGSLRELFF. The chain combines TRBV14 with TRBJ1-4; D not resolved. CDR1 is SGHDN, CDR2 FVKESK, per germline. Trimming took 1 base from V and 12 from J, leaving 15 bases between them. This CDR3 has 14 residues.

This chain connects TRBV18 to TRBJ1-5; a possible D gene is TRBD1 (6 bases). Trimming pared 6 bases from V and 3 bases from J, leaving 15 bases between. The CDR3 sequence is 15 residues long. CDR1 and CDR2 (germline): KGHSH, LQKENI. In nucleotides, the CDR3 is TGTGCCAGCTCCCCTCGACAGGTCTCCAATCAGCCCCAGCATTTT. Its translation is CASSPRQVSNQPQHF.

This clone was seen a handful of times. The chain employs TRBV6-1 and TRBJ2-7; D possibly corresponds to TRBD1 (5 bases). The CDR3 runs to 14 residues. Trimming stripped 3 bases from V and 5 bases from J, with 14 bases between. Germline V gene sequence: CDR1 MNHNS, CDR2 SASEGT. CDR3 region: CASSEGQGSNEQYV. CDR3 DNA: TGTGCCAGCAGTGAGGGGCAGGGTTCCAACGAGCAGTACGTC.

This clone has a single count. The chain joins TRBV19 to TRBJ2-7; 7 bases line up with TRBD1. The CDR3 runs to 14 residues. V was clipped by 11 bases and J by 2 bases; unmatched bases: 12. The germline CDR1 and CDR2 sequences are LNHDA and SQIVND (reference sequence). Here the CDR3 reads CAVSGQVEPYEQYF. CDR3 coding DNA: TGTGCCGTCAGCGGACAGGTAGAACCCTACGAGCAGTACTTC.

The V gene is TRBV6-1, the J gene TRBJ2-7; TRBD1 matches at 8 bases. After removal of 3 bases from V and 3 bases from J, the junction contained 7 bases not matched to a gene. This CDR3 contains 15 residues. Germline CDR1 reads MNHNS; CDR2 reads SASEGT. CDR3 in DNA: TGTGCCAGCAGTGATCCCGGGACAGGCTACTACGAGCAGTACTTC. This sequence encodes CASSDPGTGYYEQYF.

The chain carries TRBV7-2 and TRBJ2-6, with D possibly being TRBD2 (6 bases). V gave up 2 bases and J gave up 2 bases, with 7 bases separating them. Germline V gene data show CDR1 as SGHTA and CDR2 as FQGNSA. The CDR3 sequence is 15 residues long. DNA for the CDR3: TGTGCCAGCAGCTTATGGGGGGCTGGGGCCAACGTCCTGACTTTC. Residues: CASSLWGAGANVLTF.

This clone occurred a few times. This chain uses TRBV6-6 with TRBJ2-5; TRBD2 might be the D (5 bases). This CDR3 region has 14 residues. The germline CDR1 and CDR2 sequences are MNHNY and SVGAGI (reference sequence). Trimming took off 6 bases at V and 5 bases at J, with 16 bases between the two ends. CDR3 in amino acids: CASSLLGPGETQYF. The CDR3 DNA reads as TGTGCCAGCAGCCTACTAGGGCCTGGGGAGACCCAGTACTTC.

The chain combines TRBV9 with TRBJ1-1, with D unclear. V shed 0 bases and J shed 6 bases, with 9 bases lying between them. Per the germline V gene, CDR1 is SGDLS and CDR2 is YYNGEE. The CDR3 has 13 amino acids. The CDR3 DNA is TGTGCCAGCAGCGTAGATCCGTCAGCTGAAGCTTTCTTT. Protein product: CASSVDPSAEAFF.

The count of this clone is one. The V and J genes are TRBV11-2 and TRBJ1-1; 10 bases are a match to TRBD1. There are 18 residues in the CDR3. Germline CDR1 is SGHAT and CDR2 is FQNNGV. V dropped 5 bases and J dropped 3; count of bases not matched to a gene: 15. CDR3 region: CASSPGTGVWGPDTEAFF. CDR3 in DNA: TGTGCCAGCAGCCCGGGGACAGGGGTATGGGGGCCTGACACTGAAGCTTTCTTT.

V is TRBV9 and J is TRBJ2-1; 10 nucleotides line up with TRBD2. V gave up 3 bases and J gave up 8 bases; unmatched junction bases: 8. This CDR3 comprises 15 residues. Looked up from germline, CDR1 is SGDLS and CDR2 is YYNGEE. The CDR3 DNA reads TGTGCCAGCAGCGAGAGCGGGGGGGCCATCTATGAGCAGTTCTTC. Encoded protein: CASSESGGAIYEQFF.

This clone was observed a handful of times. The chain carries TRBV6-5 and TRBJ1-3, with TRBD1 as a possible D gene (6 bases). The germline gives CDR1 MNHEY, CDR2 SVGAGI. Trimming took 7 bases from V and 4 from J, leaving 17 bases between them. The CDR3 consists of 15 residues. CDR3 DNA sequence: TGTGCCAGCATGCGGGGGCTTGGTGAAGGAAACACCATATATTTT. Translation: CASMRGLGEGNTIYF.

This chain joins TRBV7-2 and TRBJ2-1; 8 bases map to TRBD2. CDR1 is SGHTA, CDR2 FQGNSA, per germline. This CDR3 is 14 amino acids long. The V segment lost 3 bases and the J segment 9 bases; nucleotides outside the gene matches: 7. The CDR3, as DNA: TGTGCCAGCAGCTTCGGGGGGGGGCGAGCTGAGCAGTTCTTC. Amino acid sequence: CASSFGGGRAEQFF.

This clone was seen a single time. The chain carries TRBV11-2 and TRBJ1-2; possible D gene TRBD1, 6 bases. CDR3 size: 14 residues. The germline V and J ends were trimmed by 5 bases and 8 bases, with 18 bases remaining between them. CDR1 SGHAT and CDR2 FQNNGV come from the germline V gene. The CDR3 is CASSLHDRQAGYTF. The CDR3, as DNA: TGTGCCAGCAGCCTACACGACAGGCAGGCAGGCTACACCTTC.

This clone was counted between two and nine times. This chain links TRBV11-3 with TRBJ1-1; tentatively, D is TRBD1 (6 bases). Between the trimmed V and J ends, which lost 1 base and 1 base, there was a span of 10 bases. Germline CDR1 is SGHNT and CDR2 is YENEEA. CDR3 size: 15 residues. For the CDR3, the DNA is TGTGCCAGCAGCTTAGGCGCGACAGGGAACACTGAAGCTTTCTTT. Translating it yields CASSLGATGNTEAFF.

The V gene is TRBV28, the J gene TRBJ2-5, with TRBD1 matching 11 bases. The germline CDR1 and CDR2 sequences are MDHEN and SYDVKM. With V trimmed by 5 bases and J by 10 bases, 9 bases remained unmatched. The CDR3 is 14 amino acids. CDR3 in DNA: TGTGCCAGCAGTACCGGACAGGGGGCTCGAGGCCAGTACTTC. It yields the protein CASSTGQGARGQYF.

The chain links TRBV10-3 to TRBJ1-5; no firm D call. Trimming took off 2 bases at V and 5 bases at J, with 10 bases between the two ends. The CDR3 length is 14 residues. The germline CDR1 and CDR2 sequences are ENHRY and SYGVKD. CDR3: CAISEDKMYQPQHF. CDR3 DNA sequence: TGTGCCATCAGTGAGGACAAGATGTATCAGCCCCAGCATTTT.

The chain is built from TRBV13 and TRBJ2-4; D is unclear. The CDR3 runs to 15 residues. Germline V CDR1 and CDR2: PRHDT, FYEKMQ (reference sequence). Trimming left V 0 bases short and J 5 bases short, with 11 bases between. This CDR3 reads CASSLGRFGENIQYF. CDR3 DNA sequence: TGTGCCAGCAGCTTAGGTCGTTTTGGAGAAAACATTCAGTACTTC. Full variable domain (missing parts from reference TRBV13 and TRBJ2-4): AAGVIQSPRHLIKEKRETATLKCYPIPRHDTVYWYQQGPGQDPQFLISFYEKMQSDKGSIPDRFSAQQFSDYHSELNMSSLELGDSALYFCASSLGRFGENIQYFGAGTRLSVL.

V is TRBV7-3 and J is TRBJ2-5; D is possibly TRBD2 (7 bases). The V gene lost 1 base and the J gene lost 4 bases, with 13 bases spanning the gap. Germline-derived CDR1 and CDR2 are SGHTA and FQGTGA. The CDR3 has 15 amino acids. The CDR3 region has the DNA TGTGCCAGCAGCTTAATCGGCGGGGGCGGAGAGACCCAGTACTTC. Amino acids: CASSLIGGGGETQYF.

In nucleotides, the CDR3 is TGTGCCAGCAGCGTAGGTGGGGGGTCAGATACGCAGTATTTT. Translation: CASSVGGGSDTQYF. The V call is TRBV9, the J call TRBJ2-3; TRBD2 is a possible D gene (6 bases). V was trimmed by 0 bases and J by 4 bases, leaving 9 bases between them. CDR1 and CDR2 (germline): SGDLS, YYNGEE. This CDR3 comprises 14 residues.

The CDR3 DNA is TGTGCCAGCAGCTCGGGACAGGCACGGGGGGTGGGGGGTGAAGCTTTCTTT. Translating it yields CASSSGQARGVGGEAFF. This chain uses TRBV11-3 with TRBJ1-1; 8 bases match TRBD1. The CDR3 consists of 17 residues. Trimming cost V 4 bases and J 7 bases; bases outside gene matches: 17. Germline V gene lookup returns CDR1 SGHNT and CDR2 YENEEA. Variable domain in full (rest from reference TRBV11-3 and TRBJ1-1): EAGVVQSPRYKIIEKKQPVAFWCNPISGHNTLYWYLQNLGQGPELLIRYENEEAVDDSQLPKDRFSAERLKGVDSTLKIQPAELGDSAVYLCASSSGQARGVGGEAFFGQGTRLTVV.